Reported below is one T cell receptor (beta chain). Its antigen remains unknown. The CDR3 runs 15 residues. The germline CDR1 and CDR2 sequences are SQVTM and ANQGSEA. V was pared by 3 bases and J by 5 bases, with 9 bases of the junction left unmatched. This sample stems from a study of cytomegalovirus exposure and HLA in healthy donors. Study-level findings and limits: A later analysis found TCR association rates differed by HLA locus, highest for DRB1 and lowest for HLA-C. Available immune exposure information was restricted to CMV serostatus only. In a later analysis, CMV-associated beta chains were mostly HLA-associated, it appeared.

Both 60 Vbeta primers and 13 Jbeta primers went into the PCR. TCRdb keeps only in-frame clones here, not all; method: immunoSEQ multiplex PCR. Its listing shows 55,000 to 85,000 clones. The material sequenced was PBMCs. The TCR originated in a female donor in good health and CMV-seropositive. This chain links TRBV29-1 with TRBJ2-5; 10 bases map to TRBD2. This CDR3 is CSVDFSGGPRETQYF. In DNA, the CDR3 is TGCAGCGTTGACTTTAGCGGGGGGCCTCGGGAGACCCAGTACTTC. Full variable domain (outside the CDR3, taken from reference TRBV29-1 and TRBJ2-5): SAVISQKPSRDICQRGTSLTIQCQVDSQVTMMFWYRQQPGQSLTLIATANQGSEATYESGFVIDKFPISRPNLTFSTLTVSNMSPEDSSIYLCSVDFSGGPRETQYFGPGTRLLVL.